One and the same sample provided the 5 T cell receptor beta chains below, sequenced in a study of T cells in Graves' hyperthyroidism and ophthalmopathy. The investigators amplified TCR beta CDR3 regions from RNA transcripts. RT-PCR in the first round (using the HTBI primer set) targeted the TCR CDR3. TCRdb re-called the multiplex PCR reads through MiXCR, storing one row per CDR3 protein. The sample holds 500,000 to 550,000 distinct CDR3 sequences, roughly 21% seen once. Input material: blood. All receptors derive from a man aged 35-49 years with Graves' ophthalmopathy.

This clonotype was seen repeatedly, ten times or more. This sequence joins TRBV11-2 and TRBJ2-2; 8 positions agree with TRBD2. Germline V lookup: CDR1 SGHAT, CDR2 FQNNGV. The CDR3 is 16 residues long. V was clipped by 4 bases and J by 1 base; unmatched bases: 5. In DNA form, the CDR3 reads TGTGCCAGCAGCTCGTTACTAGCGGTGAACACCGGGGAGCTGTTTTTT. This sequence encodes CASSSLLAVNTGELFF.

A few counts support this clonotype. This rearrangement joins TRBV20-1 to TRBJ1-6; 8 positions match TRBD1. CDR3 length: 13 residues. The junction had 12 bases not matched to a gene; V was cut back by 6 bases and J by 14 bases. The germline V gene has CDR1 DFQATT and CDR2 SNEGSKA (reference sequence). DNA for the CDR3: TGCAGTGCAACGGACAGGGTTGATACATCCCTCCACTTT. Its translation: CSATDRVDTSLHF.

The rearrangement links TRBV20-1 to TRBJ2-7; D unresolved. This CDR3 has 13 amino acids. Trimming removed 5 bases from V and 2 bases from J, with 13 bases in between. CDR1 and CDR2 (germline): DFQATT, SNEGSKA (reference sequence). CDR3 nucleotide sequence: TGCAGTGCTGCCGGGCCTAACACCTACGAGCAGTACTTC. This sequence encodes CSAAGPNTYEQYF.

This clonotype was counted many times. V usage is TRBV3-1 and J usage is TRBJ1-2; 9 bases line up with TRBD1. With 5 bases clipped from V and 4 bases from J, the junction kept 8 bases outside the gene matches. Looked up from germline, CDR1 is LGHDT and CDR2 is YNNKEL (reference sequence). This CDR3 comprises 15 residues. CDR3 loop: CASSLRQGVGYGYTF. The CDR3 DNA reads TGTGCCAGCAGCTTAAGACAGGGGGTGGGCTATGGCTACACCTTC. Combining the CDR3 with reference TRBV3-1 and TRBJ1-2 gives the whole variable domain DTAVSQTPKYLVTQMGNDKSIKCEQNLGHDTMYWYKQDSKKFLKIMFSYNNKELIINETVPNRFSPKSPDKAHLNLHINSLELGDSAVYFCASSLRQGVGYGYTFGSGTRLTVV.

The chain uses TRBV7-2 and TRBJ2-7; no clear D gene. CDR3 length: 14 residues. The V end was cut by 2 bases, the J end by 0 bases, with 8 bases between. Germline V gene data show CDR1 as SGHTA and CDR2 as FQGNSA. The CDR3 DNA reads TGTGCCAGCAGCTTAAATAGCTTCTCCTACGAGCAGTACTTC. This encodes CASSLNSFSYEQYF.